The next 17 T cell receptor beta chains were all read from a single sample in a study of cytotoxic CD8 clonotypes in ibrutinib-treated CLL. Sequencing was performed with immunoSEQ multiplex PCR; in TCRdb, only in-frame clones are kept and a portion is missing. Seen here are hundreds of thousands of clones, 75% to 85% observed once, and the top ten hold around 10%. Sequencing used PBMCs, obtained after 12 months of ibrutinib treatment. These receptors were collected from a human donor with chronic lymphocytic leukemia.

V usage is TRBV11-3 and J usage is TRBJ2-1, with 10 positions matching TRBD1. J was trimmed by 8 bases and V by 5 bases; bases with no gene match: 9. Germline CDR1 and CDR2: SGHNT and YENEEA. This CDR3 comprises 15 residues. CDR3 bases: TGTGCCAGCAGCCCTCGACAGGGGGCTATCTATGAGCAGTTCTTC. It translates to CASSPRQGAIYEQFF.

This chain uses TRBV6-5 with TRBJ2-3; perhaps D is TRBD1 or TRBD2 (7 bases each). The germline V gene encodes CDR1 MNHEY and CDR2 SVGAGI. This CDR3 has 13 amino acids. The CDR3 DNA is TGTGGCACCAGGGGGGGCTTAGGAGATACGCAGTATTTT. Its protein product is CGTRGGLGDTQYF.

The CDR3 DNA sequence: TGTGCCAGCTCACCCCAGCGGGAAGGCGCCGGGGAGCTGTTTTTT. Protein sequence: CASSPQREGAGELFF. The gene calls are TRBV18 and TRBJ2-2; the match to TRBD2 covers 7 bases. V gave up 3 bases and J gave up 6 bases; unmatched junction bases: 7. Germline CDR1 KGHSH, CDR2 LQKENI. This CDR3 spans 15 amino acids. The whole variable domain, filled in from reference TRBV18 and TRBJ2-2, reads NAGVMQNPRHLVRRRGQEARLRCSPMKGHSHVYWYRQLPEEGLKFMVYLQKENIIDESGMPKERFSAEFPKEGPSILRIQQVVRGDSAAYFCASSPQREGAGELFFGEGSRLTVL.

This chain links TRBV9 with TRBJ2-1, with 14 bases identical to TRBD2. V gave up 6 bases and J gave up 9 bases; unmatched junction bases: 11. Germline V gene sequence: CDR1 SGDLS, CDR2 YYNGEE. The CDR3 consists of 16 residues. The CDR3 region is CASTKGTSGGTSEQFF. In nucleotides, the CDR3 is TGTGCCAGCACCAAGGGGACTAGCGGGGGTACAAGTGAGCAGTTCTTC.

V gene TRBV5-5 combines with J gene TRBJ2-3, with D unclear. The V end was cut by 0 bases, the J end by 1 base, with 9 bases between. The CDR3 extends over 15 amino acids. Germline-derived CDR1 and CDR2 are SGHKS and YYEKEE (reference sequence). This CDR3 reads CASSLGGLGTDTQYF. CDR3 bases: TGTGCCAGCAGCTTGGGTGGATTGGGCACAGATACGCAGTATTTT.

The CDR3 region is CASSVRTGEAFF. The CDR3 DNA reads TGTGCCAGCAGTGTCAGGACGGGGGAAGCTTTCTTT. The chain combines TRBV2 with TRBJ1-1; no firm D call. V lost 4 bases, J lost 8 bases, and 11 bases lay in between. Germline CDR1 is SNHLY and CDR2 is FYNNEI. CDR3 size: 12 residues.

This rearrangement joins TRBV11-2 to TRBJ2-7, with 9 bases identical to TRBD1. V was clipped by 0 bases and J by 4 bases; unmatched bases: 4. Germline CDR1 reads SGHAT; CDR2 reads FQNNGV. The CDR3 covers 15 residues. CDR3 sequence: CASSLEFGTGYEQYF. As DNA, the CDR3 is TGTGCCAGCAGCTTAGAGTTCGGGACAGGGTACGAGCAGTACTTC.

The chain uses TRBV10-2 and TRBJ2-2; D not certain. V was cut by 3 bases and J by 5 bases, with 10 bases left in between. Germline assignment: CDR1 WSHSY and CDR2 SAAADI. There are 14 residues in the CDR3. The CDR3 sequence is CASSDWMATGELFF. The CDR3 nucleotides are TGCGCCAGCAGTGATTGGATGGCAACCGGGGAGCTGTTTTTT.

J is TRBJ1-5 and V is TRBV30; D is ambiguous. The ends were cut back, 1 base at V and 2 bases at J, with 21 bases in the middle. CDR1 is GTSNPN, CDR2 SVGIG, per germline (reference sequence). There are 18 residues in the CDR3. CDR3 protein: CAWSANSIYSIGNQPQHF. The CDR3 region has the DNA TGTGCCTGGAGTGCAAACAGTATCTATAGCATTGGCAATCAGCCCCAGCATTTT.

This chain uses TRBV28 with TRBJ2-5; D call uncertain. The V and J ends lost 2 bases and 4 bases respectively, with 5 bases between them. CDR1 MDHEN and CDR2 SYDVKM come from the germline V gene. This CDR3 contains 12 residues. The CDR3: CASSLALETQYF. The CDR3 bases are TGTGCCAGCAGTTTAGCGTTAGAGACCCAGTACTTC.

This CDR3 reads CASSLEGGPYNEQFF. The DNA of the CDR3 is TGTGCCAGCAGCTTAGAGGGGGGCCCTTACAATGAGCAGTTCTTC. The chain links TRBV7-9 to TRBJ2-1; the D gene could be TRBD1 or TRBD2 (6 bases each). Trimming took off 1 base at V and 4 bases at J, with 11 bases between the two ends. In germline, CDR1 is SEHNR, CDR2 FQNEAQ (reference sequence). The CDR3 is 15 residues long.

J is TRBJ2-7 and V is TRBV11-2; 7 bases are shared with TRBD1. Germline V gives CDR1 SGHAT, CDR2 FQNNGV. This CDR3 contains 15 residues. The ends lost 5 bases at V and 5 bases at J; junction bases unmatched: 12. CDR3 amino acids: CASSTAGTALHEQYF. Written as DNA, the CDR3 is TGTGCCAGCAGCACAGCCGGGACAGCCCTCCACGAGCAGTACTTC.

This clone was picked up one time. The V gene is TRBV29-1, the J gene TRBJ2-1; no clear D. The CDR3 length is 16 residues. V shed 1 base and J shed 4 bases, with 17 bases lying between them. From germline, CDR1 is SQVTM and CDR2 ANQGSEA. CDR3: CSVEVASVVVYNEQFF. The CDR3, as DNA: TGCAGCGTTGAAGTTGCCTCTGTGGTAGTTTACAATGAGCAGTTCTTC.

Points on this clone: An end of the junction differs from the germline gene, which may be a read error. The chain uses TRBV7-7 and TRBJ2-1; no clear D. CDR3 length equals 17 residues. CDR1 is SSHAT and CDR2 is FNYEAQ in the germline V gene (reference sequence). The CDR3 is CASSMSPQGASYNEQFF. The CDR3 DNA follows: TGTGCTAGCAGCATGTCCCCACAAGGCGCATCCTACAATGAGCAGTTCTTC.

The rearrangement uses TRBV10-3 and TRBJ2-2; 12 nucleotides agree with TRBD2. J gave up 0 bases and V 7 bases, and 9 bases lay outside the gene matches. The germline V gene encodes CDR1 ENHRY and CDR2 SYGVKD. The CDR3 is 18 residues long. CDR3 nucleotides: TGTGCCATCAAGGGACTAGCGGGCCCCGGCTCGAACACCGGGGAGCTGTTTTTT. Translation: CAIKGLAGPGSNTGELFF.

Here the CDR3 reads CASSDYKISGSGEQYF. In DNA form, the CDR3 reads TGTGCCAGCAGTGACTATAAGATTTCTGGGTCCGGCGAGCAGTACTTC. V and J are TRBV2 and TRBJ2-7; D is uncertain. The germline CDR1 and CDR2 sequences are SNHLY and FYNNEI. Deletions cut 3 bases from V and 6 bases from J, with 21 bases between. The CDR3 loop spans 16 amino acids.

This clone was seen ten or more times. This chain connects TRBV4-2 to TRBJ1-6, with 10 bases identical to TRBD1. The CDR3 spans 16 residues. Germline assignment: CDR1 LGHNA and CDR2 YNFKEQ. The V and J ends lost 3 bases and 8 bases, in that order; junction bases with no gene match: 7. The DNA of the CDR3 is TGTGCCAGCAGCCATACCCCGGGACAGGGGTATTCACCCCTCCACTTT. Translated, it gives CASSHTPGQGYSPLHF.